The 10 T cell receptor beta chains below all came from one sample that was sequenced in a study of CD8+ T cells in alopecia areata. Treatment denoted: oral pan-JAK inhibitor, 5-10 mg twice daily. RNA was extracted and reverse transcribed into cDNA as the sequencing template. Some clones are missing from TCRdb's copy, which holds only in-frame ones; the method was immunoSEQ multiplex PCR. The profile covers approximately 150,000 clones, with 60% appearing a single time and 11% to 15% taken by the ten largest. This sample comprised CD4+ T cells sorted from blood, obtained at week 24, from a patient treated with tofacitinib. These receptors all stem from a human donor with alopecia areata.

V gene TRBV13 combines with J gene TRBJ1-1, with 8 nucleotides matching TRBD1. The CDR3 sequence is 15 residues long. V lost 7 bases, J lost 3 bases, and 10 bases stayed unmatched. Per germline, CDR1 PRHDT and CDR2 FYEKMQ (reference sequence). CDR3 sequence: CASTEAGQDYTEAFF. The DNA of the CDR3 is TGTGCCAGCACCGAGGCGGGACAGGATTACACTGAAGCTTTCTTT.

This chain uses TRBV11-2 with TRBJ2-2; the D gene is possibly TRBD2 (5 bases). The germline V gene encodes CDR1 SGHAT and CDR2 FQNNGV. There are 13 residues in the CDR3. The V end lost 0 bases, the J end lost 7 bases, and 6 bases lay between the germline ends. DNA for the CDR3: TGTGCCAGCAGCTTAGAAAGCGGCGGGGAGCTGTTTTTT. Translating it yields CASSLESGGELFF. The complete variable domain, with remaining parts taken from reference TRBV11-2 and TRBJ2-2, reads EAGVAQSPRYKIIEKRQSVAFWCNPISGHATLYWYQQILGQGPKLLIQFQNNGVVDDSQLPKDRFSAERLKGVDSTLKIQPAKLEDSAVYLCASSLESGGELFFGEGSRLTVL.

The genes are TRBV29-1 and TRBJ1-4; TRBD1 aligns across 7 bases. CDR3 length: 13 residues. V was pared by 7 bases and J by 7 bases, with 9 bases of the junction left unmatched. Germline lookup yields CDR1 SQVTM and CDR2 ANQGSEA. The CDR3 region is CSGSGTDPEKLFF. As DNA, the CDR3 is TGCAGCGGGTCCGGGACAGATCCTGAAAAACTGTTTTTT.

The V and J genes are TRBV28 and TRBJ2-5; D is perhaps TRBD2 (6 bases). Trimming pared 4 bases from V and 3 bases from J, leaving 6 bases between. CDR1 is MDHEN, CDR2 SYDVKM, per germline. The CDR3 consists of 12 residues. This CDR3 is CASSSGEETQYF. CDR3 sequence (DNA): TGTGCCAGCAGTTCGGGGGAAGAGACCCAGTACTTC. Full variable domain (missing parts from reference TRBV28 and TRBJ2-5): DVKVTQSSRYLVKRTGEKVFLECVQDMDHENMFWYRQDPGLGLRLIYFSYDVKMKEKGDIPEGYSVSREKKERFSLILESASTNQTSMYLCASSSGEETQYFGPGTRLLVL.

The chain's CDR3 is CAIRSSGADTQYF. As DNA, the CDR3 is TGTGCCATCAGGAGTAGCGGGGCAGATACGCAGTATTTT. The chain is built from TRBV10-3 and TRBJ2-3, with TRBD2 matching over 8 bases. This CDR3 is built from 13 residues. CDR1 is ENHRY, CDR2 SYGVKD, per germline. Trimming at V came to 6 bases and at J to 4 bases, leaving 3 bases not matched to a gene.

This clone was detected only a few times. The genes are TRBV6-5 and TRBJ1-2; D remains ambiguous. The germline V gene has CDR1 MNHEY and CDR2 SVGAGI. Trimming left V 7 bases short and J 4 bases short, with 10 bases between. The CDR3 extends over 12 amino acids. The CDR3 DNA reads as TGTGCCAGCAAGTCCGCAGCCTATGGCTACACCTTC. Translation: CASKSAAYGYTF.

The chain has TRBV18 and TRBJ2-6, with no clear D. Trimming shortened V by 2 bases and J by 3 bases, and 11 bases separated the two germline ends. Germline V gene lookup returns CDR1 KGHSH and CDR2 LQKENI. This CDR3 is built from 16 residues. This chain's CDR3 is CASSPFELFGANVLTF. The CDR3 DNA follows: TGTGCCAGCTCACCATTTGAGCTCTTTGGGGCCAACGTCCTGACTTTC.

The chain is built from TRBV12-5 and TRBJ2-2; either TRBD1 or TRBD2 may fit D (5 bases each). Germline V gene data show CDR1 as LGHNT and CDR2 as FRNRAP. Trimming pared 9 bases from V and 5 bases from J, leaving 13 bases between. This CDR3 region has 13 residues. The CDR3 DNA is TGTGCTAGCGGGGCTGCCCCAACCGGGGAGCTGTTTTTT. Its protein product is CASGAAPTGELFF.

This chain uses TRBV30 with TRBJ1-2; D may be TRBD1 (5 bases). V lost 2 bases and J lost 4, with 17 bases in between. The CDR3 covers 15 residues. Germline CDR1 and CDR2: GTSNPN and SVGIG (reference sequence). The CDR3, as DNA: TGTGCCTGGAGTTCACGGGGAAGGACAAGCTATGGCTACACCTTC. Its translation: CAWSSRGRTSYGYTF.

The chain links TRBV5-6 to TRBJ1-5; TRBD1 matches 8 bases. The CDR3 consists of 16 residues. V was pared by 2 bases and J by 2 bases, with 6 bases of the junction left unmatched. Germline V CDR1 and CDR2: SGHDT, YYEEEE. DNA of the CDR3: TGTGCCAGCAGCTTAAGGACAGGGAGAGGCAATCAGCCCCAGCATTTT. Protein: CASSLRTGRGNQPQHF. Complete variable domain (other parts from reference TRBV5-6 and TRBJ1-5): DAGVTQSPTHLIKTRGQQVTLRCSPKSGHDTVSWYQQALGQGPQFIFQYYEEEERQRGNFPDRFSGHQFPNYSSELNVNALLLGDSALYLCASSLRTGRGNQPQHFGDGTRLSIL.